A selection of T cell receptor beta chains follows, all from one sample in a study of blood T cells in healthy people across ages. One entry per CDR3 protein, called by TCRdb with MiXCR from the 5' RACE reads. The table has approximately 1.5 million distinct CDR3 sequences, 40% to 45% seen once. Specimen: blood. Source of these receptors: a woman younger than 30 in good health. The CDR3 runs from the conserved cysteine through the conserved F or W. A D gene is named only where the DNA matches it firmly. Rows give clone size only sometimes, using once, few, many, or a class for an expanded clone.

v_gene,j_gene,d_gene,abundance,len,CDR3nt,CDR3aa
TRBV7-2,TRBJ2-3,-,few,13,TGTGCCAGCAGCGCGGGGATTGAAGATACGCAGTATTTT,CASSAGIEDTQYF
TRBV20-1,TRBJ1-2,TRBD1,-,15,TGCAGTGCTAGGCCCAACACCGGGACAGACTATGGCTACACCTTC,CSARPNTGTDYGYTF
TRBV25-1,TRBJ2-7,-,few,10,TGTGCCAGCAGTGCCACCGAGCAGTACTTC,CASSATEQYF
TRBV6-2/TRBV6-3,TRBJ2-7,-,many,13,TGTGCCAGCAGTTACTCGGCGGTCTACGAGCAGTACTTC,CASSYSAVYEQYF
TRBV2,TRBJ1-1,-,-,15,TGTGCCAGCAGAGAGCAACAGGGTGTTAACACTGAAGCTTTCTTT,CASREQQGVNTEAFF
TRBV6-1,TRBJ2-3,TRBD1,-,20,TGTGCCAGCAGGGGTGGACTGGGGACAGGGGGGCCAGATGGCACAGATACGCAGTATTTT,CASRGGLGTGGPDGTDTQYF
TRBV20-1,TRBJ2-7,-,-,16,TGCAGTGCTAGAGCTCTACAATTGGGGGATATATACGAGCAGTACTTC,CSARALQLGDIYEQYF
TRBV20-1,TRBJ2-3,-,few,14,TGCAGTGCTAGGGTTACAGCTAGCACAGATACGCAGTATTTT,CSARVTASTDTQYF
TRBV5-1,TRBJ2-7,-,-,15,TGCGCCAGCAGTGCGGGGACATCAACGTACTACGAGCAGTACTTC,CASSAGTSTYYEQYF
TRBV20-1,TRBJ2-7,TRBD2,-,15,TGCAGTGCTAGAGATCTGACTAGCGGACCCTACGAGCAGTACTTC,CSARDLTSGPYEQYF
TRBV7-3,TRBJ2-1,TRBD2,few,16,TGTGCCAGCAGTCTGGGACTAGCGGTCAACTACAATGAGCAGTTCTTC,CASSLGLAVNYNEQFF
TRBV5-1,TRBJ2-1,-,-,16,TGCGCCAGCAGCCCTGGACCCCAGACAGTTTCCTACGAGCAGTTCTTC,CASSPGPQTVSYEQFF
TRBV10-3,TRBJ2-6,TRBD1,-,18,TGTGCCACCGGAGGAGCAGGGGGCTGGAGATCTGGGGCCAACGTCCTGACTTTC,CATGGAGGWRSGANVLTF
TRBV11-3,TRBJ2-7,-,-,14,TGTGCCAGCAGCTCAGGGGTTGGGGCCTACGAGCAGTACTTC,CASSSGVGAYEQYF
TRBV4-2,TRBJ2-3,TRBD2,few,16,TGTGCCAGCAGCCGACGACTAGCGGGAAGTACAGATACGCAGTATTTT,CASSRRLAGSTDTQYF
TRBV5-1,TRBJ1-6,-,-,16,TGCGCCAGCAGCTTGTGGGGGACCCTTGGTGATTCACCCCTCCACTTT,CASSLWGTLGDSPLHF
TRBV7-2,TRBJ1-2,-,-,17,TGTGCCAGCAGCTTACGGAGTCACAGGGATGTTTTGATCGGCTACACCTTC,CASSLRSHRDVLIGYTF
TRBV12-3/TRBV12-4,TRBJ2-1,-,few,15,TGTGCCAGCAGTTGGACCACAGACTCCTACAATGAGCAGTTCTTC,CASSWTTDSYNEQFF
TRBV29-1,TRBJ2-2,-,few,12,TGCAGCGTTGGACGAAGGGCCGGGGAGCTGTTTTTT,CSVGRRAGELFF
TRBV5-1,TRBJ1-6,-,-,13,TGCGCCAGCAGCCTATGGACGGAATCACCCCTCCACTTT,CASSLWTESPLHF
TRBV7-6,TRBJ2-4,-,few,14,TGTGCCAGCAGCCCCCTGCAGTCCAAAAACATTCAGTACTTC,CASSPLQSKNIQYF
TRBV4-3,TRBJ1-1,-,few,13,TGCGCCAGCAGCCAAGATGGGGTTACTGAAGCTTTCTTT,CASSQDGVTEAFF
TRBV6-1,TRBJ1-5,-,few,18,TGTGCCAGCAGACCATCGGGACACCTATATAGTAGCAATCAGCCCCAGCATTTT,CASRPSGHLYSSNQPQHF
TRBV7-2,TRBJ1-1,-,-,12,TGTGCCAGCAGCCCGGCGAACACTGAAGCTTTCTTT,CASSPANTEAFF
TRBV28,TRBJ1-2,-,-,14,TGTGCCAGCAGGTTAAAGATAGGGGGGTATGGCTACACCTTC,CASRLKIGGYGYTF
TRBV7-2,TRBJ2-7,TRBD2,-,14,TGTGCCAGCAGCAATAGCGGGGGAGGCTACGAGCAGTACTTC,CASSNSGGGYEQYF